This record covers a single T cell receptor beta chain. The target antigen is unknown. Preparing the TCRbeta library involved the use of unique molecular identifiers. MiXCR, run by TCRdb on the PCR reads, gives a single entry per CDR3 protein. This table holds tens of thousands of distinct CDR3 sequences, approximately 43% found once. The sample belongs to a study of T-cell reconstitution after alpha-beta-depleted transplantation in children. Findings and caveats of the study: A year had passed since transplant, and T-cell counts and diversity by then came mostly from newly produced T cells. Some patients showed high day-60 TCRbeta diversity, which derived from surviving recipient T cells and thymic progenitors. Several hundred expanded graft clones reportedly were the source of alpha-beta T cells about two months after transplant.

The CDR3 runs to 12 residues. Trimming removed 3 bases at V and 6 bases at J, with 10 bases between. Germline V gene lookup returns CDR1 SGDLS and CDR2 YYNGEE. The sequencing here drew on PBMCs, mostly from graft donor cells, taken 360 days after TCRalphabeta/CD19-depleted stem cell transplant. This receptor was identified in a male patient younger than 18 who had a stem cell transplant for acute lymphoblastic leukemia, so the T cells may come from the graft donor. The chain links TRBV9 to TRBJ2-7; D call uncertain. In DNA, the CDR3 is TGTGCCAGCAGCGGAATCCGTCCCGAGCAGTACTTC. Protein: CASSGIRPEQYF.